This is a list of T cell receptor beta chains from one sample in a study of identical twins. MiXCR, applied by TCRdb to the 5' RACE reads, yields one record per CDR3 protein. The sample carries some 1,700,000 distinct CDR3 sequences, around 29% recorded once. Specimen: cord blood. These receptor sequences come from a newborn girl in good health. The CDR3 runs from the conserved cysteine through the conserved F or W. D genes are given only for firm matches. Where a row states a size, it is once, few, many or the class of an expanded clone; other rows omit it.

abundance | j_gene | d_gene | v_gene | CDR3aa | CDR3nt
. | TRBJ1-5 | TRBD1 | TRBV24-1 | CATSDPGTGADQPQHF | TGTGCCACCAGTGATCCCGGGACAGGAGCAGATCAGCCCCAGCATTTT
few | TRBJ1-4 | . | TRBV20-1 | CSARGDPGEKLFF | TGCAGTGCTAGGGGGGACCCGGGAGAAAAACTGTTTTTT
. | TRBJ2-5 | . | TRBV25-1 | CASSEYIRAQDQETQYF | TGTGCCAGCAGTGAATATATTCGAGCACAGGATCAAGAGACCCAGTACTTC
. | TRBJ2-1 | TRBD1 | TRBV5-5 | CASSLEQGASYEQFF | TGTGCCAGCAGCTTGGAACAGGGGGCCTCCTACGAGCAGTTCTTC
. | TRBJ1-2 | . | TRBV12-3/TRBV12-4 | CASSLGPPDSSPYYGYTF | TGTGCCAGCAGTTTGGGCCCTCCGGACAGCTCCCCTTACTATGGCTACACCTTC
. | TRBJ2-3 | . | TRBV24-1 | CATAIPYTDTQYF | TGTGCCACCGCGATCCCCTACACAGATACGCAGTATTTT
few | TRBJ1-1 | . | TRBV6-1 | CASIRDVAAFF | TGTGCCAGCATCCGGGACGTTGCAGCTTTCTTT
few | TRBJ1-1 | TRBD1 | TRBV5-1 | CASSSFGDRGTEAFF | TGCGCCAGCAGCTCCTTCGGGGACAGGGGGACTGAAGCTTTCTTT
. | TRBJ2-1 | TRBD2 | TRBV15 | CATRLRGESYNEQFF | TGTGCCACCAGACTGCGGGGGGAGTCCTACAATGAGCAGTTCTTC
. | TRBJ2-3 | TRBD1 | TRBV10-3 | CAIRGQGPDTQYF | TGTGCCATCAGGGGACAGGGTCCAGATACGCAGTATTTT
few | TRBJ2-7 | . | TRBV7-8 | CASSLDPSCYEQYF | TGTGCCAGCAGCTTAGATCCTAGCTGCTACGAGCAGTACTTC
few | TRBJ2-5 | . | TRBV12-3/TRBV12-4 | CASSFFGDQETQYF | TGTGCCAGCAGTTTTTTTGGCGACCAAGAGACCCAGTACTTC
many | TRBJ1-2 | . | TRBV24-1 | CATSDLTANYGYTF | TGTGCCACCAGTGATTTGACAGCTAACTATGGCTACACCTTC
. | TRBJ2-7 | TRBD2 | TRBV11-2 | CATRTSGPYEQYF | TGTGCCACCAGGACTAGCGGGCCTTACGAGCAGTACTTC
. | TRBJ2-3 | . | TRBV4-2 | CASSRDSLPGDTQYF | TGTGCCAGCAGCCGGGATAGTCTTCCGGGCGATACGCAGTATTTT
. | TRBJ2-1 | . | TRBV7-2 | CASSRTGINEQFF | TGTGCCAGCAGCCGCACAGGGATAAATGAGCAGTTCTTC
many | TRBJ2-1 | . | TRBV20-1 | CSARDLYNEQFF | TGCAGTGCTAGAGATCTTTACAATGAGCAGTTCTTC
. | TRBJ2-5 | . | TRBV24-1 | CATSDARKADNEQYF | TGTGCCACCAGTGATGCCAGAAAGGCGGACAATGAGCAGTACTTC
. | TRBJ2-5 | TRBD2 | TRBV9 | CASSVASGTSGGFQETQYF | TGTGCCAGCAGCGTAGCATCCGGGACTAGCGGGGGGTTCCAAGAGACCCAGTACTTC
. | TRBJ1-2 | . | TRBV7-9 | CASSLRPLYGYTF | TGTGCCAGCAGCTTAAGGCCTCTCTATGGCTACACCTTC
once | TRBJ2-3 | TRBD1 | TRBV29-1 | CSAALEGASGTQYF | TGCAGCGCCGCCCTAGAGGGGGCGTCGGGTACGCAGTATTTT
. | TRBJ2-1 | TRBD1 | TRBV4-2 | CASSQDGDRGAYEQFF | TGTGCCAGCAGCCAAGATGGGGACAGGGGGGCCTATGAGCAGTTCTTC
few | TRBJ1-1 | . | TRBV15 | CATSRDLMNTEAFF | TGTGCCACCAGCAGAGATTTAATGAACACTGAAGCTTTCTTT
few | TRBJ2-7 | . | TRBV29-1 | CSASRAASYEQYF | TGCAGCGCTTCGAGGGCCGCCTCCTACGAGCAGTACTTC
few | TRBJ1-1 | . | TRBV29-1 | CSVVWQGPPRAFF | TGCAGCGTTGTATGGCAGGGACCACCCCGAGCTTTCTTT
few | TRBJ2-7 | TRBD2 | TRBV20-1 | CSARVAAGVSEQYF | TGCAGTGCTAGAGTGGCAGCGGGAGTGAGCGAGCAGTACTTC
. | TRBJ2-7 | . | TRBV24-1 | CATSENSYEQYF | TGTGCCACCAGTGAGAACAGCTACGAGCAGTACTTC
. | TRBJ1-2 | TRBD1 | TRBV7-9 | CASSLGGQGARYGYTF | TGTGCCAGCAGCTTAGGTGGACAGGGGGCAAGGTATGGCTACACCTTC
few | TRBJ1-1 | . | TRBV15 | CATKSGYLNTEAFF | TGTGCCACCAAGTCAGGGTATCTGAACACTGAAGCTTTCTTT
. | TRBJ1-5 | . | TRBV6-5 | CASSSTRRVLNQPQHF | TGTGCCAGCAGTTCCACTCGGCGGGTCCTCAATCAGCCCCAGCATTTT
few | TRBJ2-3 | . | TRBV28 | CASSLTGLTQYF | TGTGCCAGCAGTTTGACTGGACTAACGCAGTATTTT
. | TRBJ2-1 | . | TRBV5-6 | CASSLALGHYNEQFF | TGTGCCAGCAGCTTGGCACTAGGGCACTACAATGAGCAGTTCTTC
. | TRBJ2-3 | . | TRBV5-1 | CASSPISERQDASTDTQYF | TGCGCCAGCAGCCCTATTTCGGAAAGACAGGATGCTAGCACAGATACGCAGTATTTT
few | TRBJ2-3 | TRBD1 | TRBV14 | CASSQVDRYSDTQYF | TGTGCCAGCAGCCAAGTGGACAGGTACTCCGATACGCAGTATTTT
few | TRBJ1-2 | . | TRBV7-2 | CASSLSVGRGGYTF | TGTGCCAGCAGCTTAAGTGTAGGGAGGGGTGGCTACACCTTC
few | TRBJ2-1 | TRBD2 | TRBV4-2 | CASSQAFAGGYNEQFF | TGTGCCAGCAGCCAAGCCTTTGCGGGAGGGTACAATGAGCAGTTCTTC
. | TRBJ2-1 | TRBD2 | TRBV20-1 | CSARAASGIWDEQFF | TGCAGTGCTAGAGCCGCTAGCGGGATCTGGGATGAGCAGTTCTTC
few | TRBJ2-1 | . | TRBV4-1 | CASSHLRDSYNEQFF | TGCGCCAGCAGCCACCTCCGGGACTCCTACAATGAGCAGTTCTTC
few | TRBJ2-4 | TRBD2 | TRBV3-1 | CASSPGLAGIAKNIQYF | TGTGCCAGCAGCCCTGGCTTAGCGGGGATAGCCAAAAACATTCAGTACTTC
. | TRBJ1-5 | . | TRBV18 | CASSPGQPSNQPQHF | TGTGCCAGCTCACCTGGTCAACCTAGCAATCAGCCCCAGCATTTT